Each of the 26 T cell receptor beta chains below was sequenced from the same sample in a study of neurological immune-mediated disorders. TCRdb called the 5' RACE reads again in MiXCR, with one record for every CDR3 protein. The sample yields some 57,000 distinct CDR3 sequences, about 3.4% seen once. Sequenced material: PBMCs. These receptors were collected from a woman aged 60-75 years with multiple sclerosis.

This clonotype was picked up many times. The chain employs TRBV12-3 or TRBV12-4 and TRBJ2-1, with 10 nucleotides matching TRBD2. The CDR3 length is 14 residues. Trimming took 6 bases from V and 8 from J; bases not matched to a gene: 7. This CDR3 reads CASRAGLANHEQFF. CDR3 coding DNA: TGTGCCAGCAGGGCGGGACTAGCGAACCATGAGCAGTTCTTC.

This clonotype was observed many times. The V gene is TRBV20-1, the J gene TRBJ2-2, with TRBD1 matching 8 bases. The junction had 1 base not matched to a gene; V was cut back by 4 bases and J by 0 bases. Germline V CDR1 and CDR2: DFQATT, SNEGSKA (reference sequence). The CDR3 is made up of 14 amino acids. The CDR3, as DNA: TGCAGTGCTACAGGGGGCACGAACACCGGGGAGCTGTTTTTT. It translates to CSATGGTNTGELFF.

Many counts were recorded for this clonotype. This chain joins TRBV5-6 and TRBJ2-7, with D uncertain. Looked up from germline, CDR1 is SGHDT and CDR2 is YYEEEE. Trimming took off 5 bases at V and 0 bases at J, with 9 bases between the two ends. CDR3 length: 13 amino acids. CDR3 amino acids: CASREWSSYEQYF. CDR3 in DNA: TGTGCCAGCAGGGAATGGTCCTCCTACGAGCAGTACTTC.

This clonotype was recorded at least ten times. The CDR3 DNA reads TGTGCCAGCAGCCAAGCCATACAAGAGACCCAGTACTTC. Protein: CASSQAIQETQYF. The chain joins TRBV4-2 to TRBJ2-5; the D is unclear. V lost 1 base and J lost 2, with 5 bases in between. This CDR3 spans 13 amino acids. In germline, CDR1 is LGHNA, CDR2 YNFKEQ.

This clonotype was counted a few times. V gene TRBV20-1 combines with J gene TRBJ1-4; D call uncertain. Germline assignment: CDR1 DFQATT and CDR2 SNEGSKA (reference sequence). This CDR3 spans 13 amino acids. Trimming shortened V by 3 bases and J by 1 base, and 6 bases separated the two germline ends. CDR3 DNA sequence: TGCAGTGCTAGTTGGGGAACTAATGAAAAACTGTTTTTT. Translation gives CSASWGTNEKLFF.

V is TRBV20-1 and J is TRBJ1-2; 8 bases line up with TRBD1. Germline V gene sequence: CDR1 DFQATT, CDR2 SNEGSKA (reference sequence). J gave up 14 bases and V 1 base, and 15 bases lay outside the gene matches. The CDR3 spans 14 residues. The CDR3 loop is CSARGTGRNYGQTF. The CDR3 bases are TGCAGTGCTAGAGGGACAGGGAGGAACTATGGCCAAACCTTC.

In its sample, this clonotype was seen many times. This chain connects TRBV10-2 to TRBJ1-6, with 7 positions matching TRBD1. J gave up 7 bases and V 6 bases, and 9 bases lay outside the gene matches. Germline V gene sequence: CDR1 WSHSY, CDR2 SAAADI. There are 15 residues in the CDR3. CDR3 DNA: TGCGCCAGCAGGCAAACCGGGACAGTGAATTCACCCCTCCACTTT. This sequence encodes CASRQTGTVNSPLHF.

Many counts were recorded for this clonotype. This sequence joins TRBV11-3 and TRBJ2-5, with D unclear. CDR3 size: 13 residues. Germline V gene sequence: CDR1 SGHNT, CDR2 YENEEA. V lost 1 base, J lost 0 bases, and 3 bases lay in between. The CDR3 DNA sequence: TGTGCCAGCAGCTTAGCTGACCAAGAGACCCAGTACTTC. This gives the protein CASSLADQETQYF.

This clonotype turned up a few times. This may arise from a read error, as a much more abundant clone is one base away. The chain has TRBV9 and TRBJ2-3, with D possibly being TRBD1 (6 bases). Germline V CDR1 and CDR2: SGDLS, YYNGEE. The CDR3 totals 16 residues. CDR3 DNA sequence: TGTGCCAGCAGCGTAGGAGGGGGTCCGGACACAGATAAGCAGTATTTT. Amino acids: CASSVGGGPDTDKQYF. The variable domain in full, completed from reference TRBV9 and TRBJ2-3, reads DSGVTQTPKHLITATGQRVTLRCSPRSGDLSVYWYQQSLDQGLQFLIQYYNGEERAKGNILERFSAQQFPDLHSELNLSSLELGDSALYFCASSVGGGPDTDKQYFGPGTRLTVL.

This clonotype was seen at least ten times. CDR3 sequence: CSARVPGPNQPQHF. As DNA, the CDR3 is TGCAGTGCTAGAGTCCCGGGCCCCAATCAGCCCCAGCATTTT. V is TRBV20-1 and J is TRBJ1-5; no definite D call. This CDR3 contains 14 residues. Germline V gene sequence: CDR1 DFQATT, CDR2 SNEGSKA (reference sequence). Trimming removed 1 base at V and 3 bases at J, with 10 bases between.

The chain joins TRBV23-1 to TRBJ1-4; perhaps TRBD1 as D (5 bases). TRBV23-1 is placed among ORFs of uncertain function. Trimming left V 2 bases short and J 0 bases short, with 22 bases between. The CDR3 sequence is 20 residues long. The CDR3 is CASSQEGFASGDATNEKLFF. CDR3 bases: TGCGCCAGCAGTCAAGAGGGGTTTGCTTCTGGGGACGCAACTAATGAAAAACTGTTTTTT.

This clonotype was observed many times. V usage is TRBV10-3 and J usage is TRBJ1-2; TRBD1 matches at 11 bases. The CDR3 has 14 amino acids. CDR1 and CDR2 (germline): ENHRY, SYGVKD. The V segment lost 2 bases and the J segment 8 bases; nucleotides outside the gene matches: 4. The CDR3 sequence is CAISEGQGALGYTF. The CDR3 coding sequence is TGTGCCATCAGTGAGGGACAGGGGGCATTAGGCTACACCTTC.

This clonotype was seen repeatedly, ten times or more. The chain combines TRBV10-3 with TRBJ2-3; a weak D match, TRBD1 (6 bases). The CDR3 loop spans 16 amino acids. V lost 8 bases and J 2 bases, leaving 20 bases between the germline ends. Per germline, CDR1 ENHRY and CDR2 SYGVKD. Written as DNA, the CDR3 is TGTGCCATCGGAAGTACGGACAGAACTTACACAGATACGCAGTATTTT. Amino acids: CAIGSTDRTYTDTQYF.

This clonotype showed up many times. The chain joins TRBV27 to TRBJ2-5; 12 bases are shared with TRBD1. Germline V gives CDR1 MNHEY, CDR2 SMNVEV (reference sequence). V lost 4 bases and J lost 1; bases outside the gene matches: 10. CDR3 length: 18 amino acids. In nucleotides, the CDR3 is TGTGCCAGCAGTTATGTAGGGGACAGGGGGCCGATCCAAGAGACCCAGTACTTC. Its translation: CASSYVGDRGPIQETQYF.

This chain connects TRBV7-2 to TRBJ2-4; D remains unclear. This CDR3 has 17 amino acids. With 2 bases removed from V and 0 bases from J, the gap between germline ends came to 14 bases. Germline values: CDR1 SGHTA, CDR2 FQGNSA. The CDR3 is CASSLFRPALAKNIQYF. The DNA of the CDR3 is TGTGCCAGCAGCTTATTCCGACCAGCCCTAGCCAAAAACATTCAGTACTTC. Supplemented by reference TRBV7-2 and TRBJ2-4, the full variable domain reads GAGVSQSPSNKVTEKGKDVELRCDPISGHTALYWYRQSLGQGLEFLIYFQGNSAPDKSGLPSDRFSAERTGGSVSTLTIQRTQQEDSAVYLCASSLFRPALAKNIQYFGAGTRLSVL.

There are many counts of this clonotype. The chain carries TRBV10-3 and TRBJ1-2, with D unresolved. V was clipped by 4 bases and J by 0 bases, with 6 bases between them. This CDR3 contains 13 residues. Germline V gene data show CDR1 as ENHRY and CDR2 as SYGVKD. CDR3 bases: TGTGCCATCAGTGCAGAATCTAACTATGGCTACACCTTC. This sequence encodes CAISAESNYGYTF.

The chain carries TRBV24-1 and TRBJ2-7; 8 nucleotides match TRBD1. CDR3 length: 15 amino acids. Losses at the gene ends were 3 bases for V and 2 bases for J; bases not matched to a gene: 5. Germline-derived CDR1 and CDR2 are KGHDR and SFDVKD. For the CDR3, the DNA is TGTGCCACCAGTGATCCCAGGGGGCGCACCTACGAGCAGTACTTC. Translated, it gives CATSDPRGRTYEQYF.

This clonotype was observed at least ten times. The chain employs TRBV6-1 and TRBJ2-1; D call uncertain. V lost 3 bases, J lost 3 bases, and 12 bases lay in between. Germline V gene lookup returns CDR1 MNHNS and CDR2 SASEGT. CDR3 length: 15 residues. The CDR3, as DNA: TGTGCCAGCAGTGATTTTGGCGGCTACTACAATGAGCAGTTCTTC. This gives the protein CASSDFGGYYNEQFF.

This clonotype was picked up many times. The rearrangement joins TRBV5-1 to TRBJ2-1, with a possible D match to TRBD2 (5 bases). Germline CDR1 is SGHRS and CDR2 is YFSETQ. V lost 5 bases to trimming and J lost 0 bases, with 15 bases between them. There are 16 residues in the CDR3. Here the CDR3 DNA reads TGCGCCAGCAGGCCTACTACGGGGAGCTCCTACAATGAGCAGTTCTTC. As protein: CASRPTTGSSYNEQFF.

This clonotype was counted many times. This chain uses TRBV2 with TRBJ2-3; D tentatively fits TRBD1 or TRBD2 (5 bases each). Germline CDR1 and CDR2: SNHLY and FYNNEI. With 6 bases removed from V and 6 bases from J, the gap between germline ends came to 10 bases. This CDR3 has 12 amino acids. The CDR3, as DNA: TGTGCCAGCAGGGATCGGGACGATACGCAGTATTTT. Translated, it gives CASRDRDDTQYF. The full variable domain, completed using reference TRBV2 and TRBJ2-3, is EPEVTQTPSHQVTQMGQEVILRCVPISNHLYFYWYRQILGQKVEFLVSFYNNEISEKSEIFDDQFSVERPDGSNFTLKIRSTKLEDSAMYFCASRDRDDTQYFGPGTRLTVL.

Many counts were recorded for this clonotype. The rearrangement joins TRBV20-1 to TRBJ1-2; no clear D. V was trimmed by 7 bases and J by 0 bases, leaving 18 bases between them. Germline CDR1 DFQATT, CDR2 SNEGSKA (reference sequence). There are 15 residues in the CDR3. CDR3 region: CSVRPPARSNYGYTF. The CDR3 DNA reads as TGCAGTGTTCGCCCCCCCGCCCGGTCTAACTATGGCTACACCTTC.

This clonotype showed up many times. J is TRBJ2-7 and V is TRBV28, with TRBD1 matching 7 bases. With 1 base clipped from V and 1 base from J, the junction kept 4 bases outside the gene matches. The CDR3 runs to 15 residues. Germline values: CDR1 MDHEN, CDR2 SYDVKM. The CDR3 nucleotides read TGTGCCAGCAGTTTATCCGGGACAGTTTCCTACGAGCAGTACTTC. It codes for CASSLSGTVSYEQYF.

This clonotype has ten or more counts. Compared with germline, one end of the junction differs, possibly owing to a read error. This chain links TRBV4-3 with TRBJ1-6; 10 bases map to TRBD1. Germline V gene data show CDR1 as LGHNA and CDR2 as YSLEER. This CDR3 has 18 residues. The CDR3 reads CASSQATFPGQGNSPFHF. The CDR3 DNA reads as TGCGCCAGCAGCCAAGCCACATTTCCGGGACAGGGGAATTCACCCTTCCACTTT.

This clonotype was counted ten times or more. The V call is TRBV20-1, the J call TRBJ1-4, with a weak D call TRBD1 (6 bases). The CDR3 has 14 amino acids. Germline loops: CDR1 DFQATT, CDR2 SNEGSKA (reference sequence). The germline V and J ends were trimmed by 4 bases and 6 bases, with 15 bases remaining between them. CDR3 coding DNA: TGCAGTGCTATTGACAGGAGGATGGATGAAAAACTGTTTTTT. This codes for CSAIDRRMDEKLFF.

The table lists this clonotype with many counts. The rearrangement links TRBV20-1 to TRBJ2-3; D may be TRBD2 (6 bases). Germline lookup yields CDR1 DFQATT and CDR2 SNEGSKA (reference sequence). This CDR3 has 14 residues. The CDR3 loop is CRTGLATSTDTQYF. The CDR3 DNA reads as TGCAGGACGGGGCTAGCGACTAGCACAGATACGCAGTATTTT.

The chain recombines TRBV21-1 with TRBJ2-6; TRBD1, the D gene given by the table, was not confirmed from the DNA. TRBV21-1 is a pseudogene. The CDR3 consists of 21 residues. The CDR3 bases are TGTTCCAGCAGCAAAGAGACAGGTAGCCCCTCCTCAAGCTCTGGGGCCAACGTCCTGACTTTC. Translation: CSSSKETGSPSSSSGANVLTF.